These T cell receptor beta chains were read from a single sample in a study of early T cells in non-severe SARS-CoV-2 infection. A single record per CDR3 protein comes from TCRdb applying MiXCR to the 5' RACE reads. The table has about 70,000 distinct CDR3 sequences, approximately 4.5% seen once. Sequenced here: whole blood, sampled at baseline. These receptors were obtained from an adult who was a healthcare worker with PCR-confirmed SARS-CoV-2 infection or an uninfected control (not recorded which). The donor label of this sample is uncertain. The CDR3 runs from the conserved cysteine through the conserved F or W. D genes are given only for firm matches. Rows give clone size only sometimes, using once, few, many, or a class for an expanded clone.

TRBV5-1	many	.	TRBJ1-4	CASSLATGLNEKLFF	TGCGCCAGCAGCTTGGCCACAGGGCTAAACGAAAAACTGTTTTTT
TRBV5-1	.	TRBD1	TRBJ1-5	CASSFTGGDQHQHF	TGCGCCAGCAGCTTCACAGGGGGAGATCAGCACCAGCATTTT
TRBV5-5	.	.	TRBJ1-3	CASSLLLSPGNTIYF	TGTGCCAGCAGCTTGCTCCTAAGCCCTGGAAACACCATATATTTT
TRBV11-2	few	TRBD1	TRBJ1-6	CASKTRTGGNSPLHF	TGTGCCAGCAAAACCCGGACAGGGGGCAATTCACCCCTCCACTTT
TRBV7-2	many	TRBD1	TRBJ2-7	CASSIVTGDYEQYF	TGTGCCAGCAGTATCGTGACAGGGGACTACGAGCAGTACTTC
TRBV20-1	many	.	TRBJ1-2	CSARDPGALEYGYTF	TGCAGTGCTAGAGATCCAGGGGCCCTAGAGTATGGCTACACCTTC
TRBV5-5	.	.	TRBJ2-3	CASSFQESTDTQYF	TGTGCCAGCAGCTTTCAGGAATCGACAGATACGCAGTATTTT
TRBV11-2	.	.	TRBJ2-5	CASSLGWQAAAQYF	TGTGCCAGCAGCTTAGGGTGGCAGGCGGCGGCCCAGTACTTC
TRBV10-3	few	TRBD2	TRBJ2-2	CAIRDTSGGPNTGELFF	TGTGCCATCAGGGACACTAGCGGGGGACCCAACACCGGGGAGCTGTTTTTT
TRBV12-3/TRBV12-4	.	TRBD1	TRBJ2-1	CASSLWDRDNEQFF	TGTGCCAGCAGTTTATGGGACAGGGACAATGAGCAGTTCTTC
TRBV18	few	.	TRBJ1-3	CASSPPAGQLSGNTIYF	TGTGCCAGCTCACCACCGGCAGGACAGCTCTCTGGAAACACCATATATTTT
TRBV28	many	.	TRBJ1-6	CASSFLEEGRSPLHF	TGTGCCAGCAGTTTTTTGGAGGAGGGACGTTCACCCCTCCACTTT
TRBV6-5	many	.	TRBJ1-1	CASSYFYLASNTEAFF	TGTGCCAGCAGTTACTTTTACCTGGCCAGTAACACTGAAGCTTTCTTT
TRBV6-6	many	.	TRBJ2-7	CASSYSTTPSGYEQYF	TGTGCCAGCAGTTACTCGACCACACCTAGTGGCTACGAGCAGTACTTC
TRBV19	.	.	TRBJ1-1	CASSIGAKNTEAFF	TGTGCCAGTAGTATTGGGGCAAAGAACACTGAAGCTTTCTTT
TRBV12-3/TRBV12-4	.	.	TRBJ1-1	CASIPREMNTEAFF	TGTGCCAGCATCCCCAGGGAGATGAACACTGAAGCTTTCTTT
TRBV20-1	many	TRBD2	TRBJ2-3	CSARIGSAGGRTDTQYF	TGCAGTGCTAGAATTGGGTCGGCGGGGGGCCGCACAGATACGCAGTATTTT
TRBV5-5	many	TRBD1	TRBJ2-3	CASSLQGSENTQYF	TGTGCCAGCAGCCTACAGGGGAGTGAAAATACGCAGTATTTT
TRBV6-5	many	.	TRBJ2-7	CASSYSGRLNSYEQYF	TGTGCCAGCAGTTACTCAGGACGGCTCAACTCCTACGAGCAGTACTTC
TRBV18	many	TRBD2	TRBJ2-3	CASSSYGTRGTDTQYF	TGTGCCAGCTCAAGTTACGGGACTAGAGGCACAGATACGCAGTATTTT
TRBV7-2	many	TRBD1	TRBJ2-7	CASSSGTGGDEQYF	TGTGCCAGCAGCTCCGGGACAGGGGGCGACGAGCAGTACTTC
TRBV25-1	many	.	TRBJ2-3	CASSLGVNTDTQYF	TGTGCCAGCAGTCTAGGGGTCAACACAGATACGCAGTATTTT
TRBV10-3	many	TRBD2	TRBJ2-3	CAIRTTSGGPSGTDTQYF	TGTGCCATCAGGACGACTAGCGGGGGGCCATCTGGCACAGATACGCAGTATTTT
TRBV7-6	many	TRBD2	TRBJ2-3	CASSHRLAGESTDTQYF	TGTGCCAGCAGTCATCGGTTAGCGGGGGAAAGCACAGATACGCAGTATTTT
TRBV10-3	many	.	TRBJ1-2	CAIGVEPNYGYTF	TGTGCCATCGGCGTAGAACCTAACTATGGCTACACCTTC
TRBV7-2	.	.	TRBJ1-2	CASSLPGRTNYGYTF	TGTGCCAGCAGCTTACCCGGGAGGACTAACTATGGCTACACCTTC
TRBV12-3/TRBV12-4	many	TRBD1	TRBJ1-3	CASSETFGTAGNTIYF	TGTGCCAGCAGTGAGACGTTTGGGACAGCCGGAAACACCATATATTTT
TRBV7-6	many	.	TRBJ2-2	CASSPRTDGGGELFF	TGTGCCAGCAGCCCACGGACGGACGGGGGCGGGGAGCTGTTTTTT
TRBV4-1	few	TRBD2	TRBJ2-7	CASSHRTSGVYEQYF	TGCGCCAGCAGCCACCGGACTAGCGGGGTCTACGAGCAGTACTTC
TRBV5-1	few	TRBD1	TRBJ1-1	CASSLSGDRITNTEAFF	TGCGCCAGCAGCTTATCCGGGGACAGGATAACGAACACTGAAGCTTTCTTT
TRBV19	.	.	TRBJ2-3	CASSMGGTDTQYF	TGTGCCAGTAGTATGGGTGGAACAGATACGCAGTATTTT
TRBV9	many	.	TRBJ2-2	CASSVGNSLNTGELFF	TGTGCCAGCAGCGTAGGTAACAGCTTGAACACCGGGGAGCTGTTTTTT
TRBV28	.	.	TRBJ2-7	CASSLSERAGSYEQYF	TGTGCCAGCAGTTTATCCGAGAGAGCGGGCTCCTACGAGCAGTACTTC
TRBV7-6	.	TRBD1	TRBJ2-5	CASSPGDRGLETQYF	TGTGCCAGCAGCCCTGGGGACAGGGGGCTAGAGACCCAGTACTTC
TRBV5-4	.	TRBD2	TRBJ2-1	CASSLGGGAANEQFF	TGTGCCAGCAGCTTGGGCGGGGGGGCCGCTAATGAGCAGTTCTTC
TRBV4-1	many	TRBD1	TRBJ1-2	CASSQDRGGTGAVYGYTF	TGCGCCAGCAGCCAAGACCGTGGCGGGACAGGGGCGGTCTATGGCTACACCTTC
TRBV7-9	.	.	TRBJ2-5	CASSGSGNQETQYF	TGTGCCAGCAGCGGCTCGGGGAACCAAGAGACCCAGTACTTC
TRBV2	few	.	TRBJ2-2	CASSESVTDYTGELFF	TGTGCCAGCAGTGAAAGTGTGACGGATTACACCGGGGAGCTGTTTTTT
TRBV7-2	few	TRBD1	TRBJ2-2	CASSKRGTGGAGTGELFF	TGTGCCAGCAGCAAAAGAGGGACAGGGGGCGCGGGCACCGGGGAGCTGTTTTTT
TRBV7-2	.	.	TRBJ1-1	CASSSPVGAALYPNTEAFF	TGTGCCAGCAGCTCCCCCGTCGGGGCTGCACTATACCCGAACACTGAAGCTTTCTTT
TRBV7-8	many	.	TRBJ2-7	CASSLEWQTYEQYF	TGTGCCAGCAGCTTAGAGTGGCAGACCTACGAGCAGTACTTC
TRBV20-1	many	.	TRBJ1-2	CSARPPQQIGNGYTF	TGCAGTGCTAGACCCCCCCAACAGATAGGGAACGGCTACACCTTC
TRBV5-6	few	.	TRBJ2-7	CASSPLGEYEQYF	TGTGCCAGCAGCCCATTAGGGGAATACGAGCAGTACTTC
TRBV10-1	few	TRBD2	TRBJ2-1	CASRDTSGAYNEQFF	TGCGCCAGCAGAGACACTAGCGGGGCCTACAATGAGCAGTTCTTC
TRBV20-1	few	.	TRBJ1-5	CSVTVGRNQPQHF	TGCAGTGTCACAGTCGGCCGCAATCAGCCCCAGCATTTT
TRBV14	.	TRBD1	TRBJ2-1	CASSHRDRGSEQFF	TGTGCCAGCAGCCACCGGGACAGGGGGTCTGAGCAGTTCTTC
TRBV5-1	few	.	TRBJ2-4	CASSIGQGPTDIQYF	TGCGCCAGCAGCATTGGGCAGGGTCCCACGGACATTCAGTACTTC
TRBV7-2	few	TRBD2	TRBJ2-1	CASSFTLTSHNEQFF	TGTGCCAGCAGCTTTACCTTGACTAGCCACAATGAGCAGTTCTTC
TRBV7-2	many	.	TRBJ1-2	CASSWGRGEGYTF	TGTGCCAGCAGCTGGGGGAGAGGGGAAGGCTACACCTTC
TRBV11-2	many	TRBD1	TRBJ2-3	CASSWGQGSTDTQYF	TGTGCCAGCAGCTGGGGACAGGGTAGCACAGATACGCAGTATTTT
TRBV10-1	few	.	TRBJ2-5	CASSEPGIGGETQYF	TGCGCCAGCAGTGAACCGGGGATCGGAGGAGAGACCCAGTACTTC
TRBV7-3	few	TRBD2	TRBJ2-2	CASSARTSGDGGELFF	TGTGCCAGCAGTGCCCGGACTAGCGGGGATGGCGGGGAGCTGTTTTTT
TRBV25-1	few	TRBD2	TRBJ2-5	CATRENPAGGFQETQYF	TGTGCCACCCGAGAGAACCCAGCGGGGGGCTTTCAAGAGACCCAGTACTTC